Detailed here is one TCR beta chain. The antigen is undetermined. Unmatched junction bases numbered 2, after V lost 1 base and J lost 5 bases. CDR1 is SGHAT, CDR2 FQNNGV, per germline. The CDR3 extends over 15 amino acids. Assay version v3.0 of immunoSEQ was used, and it was run at survey level. Per sample, sequencing targeted about 40,000-55,000 T-cell genomes. Method: immunoSEQ multiplex PCR; TCRdb's copy keeps in-frame clones and lacks some. The repertoire includes 29,000 or so clones, around 95% of them detected once, and roughly 8% sits in the top ten. The sample is drawn from a study of long-term antiretroviral therapy in people with HIV. Findings and limits, study-wide: All time points showed a repertoire dominated by clones expanded before ART.

The chain uses TRBV11-2 and TRBJ2-3, with TRBD2 matching 11 bases. The source material was unsorted PBMCs, sampled 5.3 years after starting antiretroviral therapy. The receptor's source is a young man with HIV. The CDR3 spells CASSLVLAGVDTQYF. CDR3 DNA sequence: TGTGCCAGCAGCTTAGTACTAGCGGGAGTAGATACGCAGTATTTT.